This T cell receptor beta chain was identified in a study of response to subunit inactivated influenza vaccine. Study outcomes and limitations: That few new T cells are recruited by each seasonal influenza vaccination was the authors' suggestion.

This clonotype came up a few times. The antigen is not known. V lost 4 bases to trimming and J lost 2 bases, with 9 bases between them. Germline V gene data show CDR1 as MNHEY and CDR2 as SMNVEV (reference sequence). This CDR3 is built from 13 residues. TCRdb re-analysed the RT-PCR reads in MiXCR, keeping a single row per CDR3 protein. The table lists about 650,000 distinct CDR3 sequences, about 15% of them singletons. This TCR derives from a man aged 45-65 years who received an inactivated influenza vaccine. The sequences come from PBMCs from blood, collected 11 to 12 days after vaccination. This chain links TRBV27 with TRBJ2-7, with a possible D match to TRBD2 (5 bases). The chain's CDR3 is CASSSSGAYEQYF. CDR3 DNA sequence: TGTGCCAGCAGTTCAAGCGGAGCCTACGAGCAGTACTTC.